These 6 T cell receptor beta chains came from one sample sequenced in a study of T-cell reconstitution after alpha-beta-depleted transplantation in children. The library targeted TCRbeta and was prepared with unique molecular identifiers. From the PCR reads, TCRdb called clonotypes with MiXCR, one entry per CDR3 protein. The sample carries approximately 800,000 distinct CDR3 sequences, under 20% recorded once. The specimen comprised PBMCs, mostly from graft donor cells, sampled 360 days after TCRalphabeta/CD19-depleted stem cell transplant. These receptors all come from a male patient younger than 18 who had a stem cell transplant for acute lymphoblastic leukemia, so the T cells may come from the graft donor.

Turning to this clonotype: The junction differs from germline at one of its ends, possibly a read error. The rearrangement uses TRBV11-2 and TRBJ2-7; tentative D call: TRBD1 (6 bases). This CDR3 has 17 residues. The germline CDR1 and CDR2 sequences are SGHAT and FQNNGV. CDR3 loop: CAGSLEVGWGRRHEQYF. The CDR3, as DNA: TGTGCCGGCAGCTTAGAGGTGGGCTGGGGGCGCCGCCACGAGCAGTACTTC.

Many counts were recorded for this clonotype. This chain's CDR3 is CASSLYKNEQYF. The CDR3 bases are TGTGCCAGCAGCCTCTATAAGAACGAGCAGTACTTC. The rearrangement links TRBV12-3 or TRBV12-4 to TRBJ2-7; D call uncertain. Trimming removed 6 bases from V and 5 bases from J, with 11 bases in between. The CDR3 sequence is 12 residues long.

This clonotype was recorded a few times. The chain has TRBV11-2 and TRBJ2-3, with D uncertain. Deletions cut 5 bases from V and 7 bases from J, with 13 bases between. The CDR3 consists of 13 residues. Per germline, CDR1 SGHAT and CDR2 FQNNGV. Here the CDR3 reads CASSPMDAYTQYF. The CDR3 nucleotides are TGTGCCAGCAGCCCGATGGACGCCTATACGCAGTATTTT.

This chain uses TRBV5-8 with TRBJ2-1; 11 bases are a match to TRBD2. This CDR3 has 15 amino acids. The germline CDR1 and CDR2 sequences are SGHTS and YDEGEE. V was pared by 0 bases and J by 8 bases, with 4 bases of the junction left unmatched. This CDR3 is CASSLGLAGKDEQFF. For the CDR3, the DNA is TGTGCCAGCAGCTTGGGACTAGCGGGAAAGGATGAGCAGTTCTTC.

The gene calls are TRBV20-1 and TRBJ2-7; a possible D gene is TRBD2 (5 bases). Trimming cost V 2 bases and J 6 bases, with 11 bases left between them. This CDR3 comprises 12 residues. From germline, CDR1 is DFQATT and CDR2 SNEGSKA (reference sequence). CDR3 sequence reads: CSARNWEREQYF. CDR3 in DNA: TGCAGTGCTAGAAACTGGGAGCGCGAGCAGTACTTC.

The sample holds a few counts of this clonotype. The rearrangement links TRBV20-1 to TRBJ2-1, with 7 bases identical to TRBD2. Germline CDR1 is DFQATT and CDR2 is SNEGSKA (reference sequence). The CDR3 loop spans 14 amino acids. V dropped 6 bases and J dropped 8; count of bases not matched to a gene: 13. The DNA of the CDR3 is TGCAGTGCCAGGAGGGCTAGCGGTCTCGATGAGCAGTTCTTC. Translation gives CSARRASGLDEQFF.